This TCR beta chain was sequenced in a study of blood T cell repertoires in COVID-19. The overall study: Samples came from the United States, Italy and Spain, spanning acute and convalescent COVID-19. T cells, B-cell-depleted T cells, or PBMCs provided the cDNA or gDNA that served as material.

Per the study methods: Scientists estimated how many nucleated cells there were by amplifying reference gene primers. Repertoires were generated with immunoSEQ multiplex PCR, while TCRdb's copy carries only in-frame clones and drops some. V, J and clone size reflect that table, while D and trimming were determined from the DNA. The data contain approximately 74,000 clones, 86% of them seen just once; the ten biggest clones take up roughly 1.9%. The germline V and J ends were trimmed by 3 bases and 4 bases, with 15 bases remaining between them. The CDR3 has 15 amino acids. The germline gives CDR1 MNHEY, CDR2 SMNVEV (reference sequence).

The chain carries TRBV27 and TRBJ1-2; a weak D match, TRBD1 (6 bases). This sequence originates from a woman aged 60-70 years with acute or convalescent COVID-19. Source material: peripheral blood. The CDR3 loop is CASSFRQGTIYGYTF. The DNA for the CDR3 is TGTGCCAGCAGTTTTCGCCAGGGGACAATCTATGGCTACACCTTC.